The 22 T cell receptor beta chains given below trace back to one sample, sequenced in a study of blood T cell repertoires in COVID-19. Libraries were prepared by immunoSEQ multiplex PCR; TCRdb keeps only in-frame clonotypes and omits some of them. The sample has 150,000 to 200,000 clones; approximately 87% are singletons. The sample comprised peripheral blood. The receptors originated from a man younger than 30 with active or convalescent COVID-19.

J is TRBJ2-7 and V is TRBV27; unclear D gene. This CDR3 has 16 amino acids. In germline, CDR1 is MNHEY, CDR2 SMNVEV (reference sequence). Trimming pared 0 bases from V and 6 bases from J, leaving 18 bases between. The CDR3 is CASSLSPAAPSGEQYF. DNA of the CDR3: TGTGCCAGCAGTTTATCCCCAGCAGCCCCTTCAGGCGAGCAGTACTTC.

J is TRBJ1-4 and V is TRBV5-1, with D tentatively TRBD1 (6 bases). Per the germline V gene, CDR1 is SGHRS and CDR2 is YFSETQ. Trimming stripped 4 bases from V and 12 bases from J, with 19 bases between. The CDR3 totals 14 residues. CDR3 sequence (DNA): TGCGCCAGCAGCGTCGGGACATCTAAGTTTGAACTGTTTTTT. Translation gives CASSVGTSKFELFF.

This clone appeared a single time. The chain couples TRBV29-1 to TRBJ1-2, with 12 nucleotides matching TRBD1. J was trimmed by 8 bases and V by 7 bases; bases with no gene match: 8. CDR1 and CDR2 (germline): SQVTM, ANQGSEA. The CDR3 totals 13 residues. CDR3 sequence (DNA): TGCAGCGCTCCGGGACAGGGGGCGGAGGGCTACACCTTC. It specifies CSAPGQGAEGYTF.

The chain has TRBV3-1 (or the pseudogene TRBV3-2) and TRBJ2-5, with 14 bases identical to TRBD2. CDR1 is LGHDT and CDR2 is YNNKEL in the germline V gene (reference sequence). The CDR3 extends over 17 amino acids. V gave up 6 bases and J gave up 5 bases; unmatched junction bases: 11. The CDR3 coding sequence is TGTGCCAGCAGTCCGGGACTAGCGGGGGCCCTACGGGAGACCCAGTACTTC. This translates into CASSPGLAGALRETQYF.

This clone has just one count. The chain joins TRBV19 to TRBJ2-3, with 7 bases fitting TRBD1. Germline-derived CDR1 and CDR2 are LNHDA and SQIVND (reference sequence). With V trimmed by 6 bases and J by 1 base, 7 bases remained unmatched. This CDR3 has 15 residues. CDR3 sequence (DNA): TGTGCCAGTAGCGCCCAGACAGGGCGCACAGATACGCAGTATTTT. Translating gives CASSAQTGRTDTQYF. The entire variable domain, with the rest obtained from reference TRBV19 and TRBJ2-3, is as follows: DGGITQSPKYLFRKEGQNVTLSCEQNLNHDAMYWYRQDPGQGLRLIYYSQIVNDFQKGDIAEGYSVSREKKESFPLTVTSAQKNPTAFYLCASSAQTGRTDTQYFGPGTRLTVL.

The chain employs TRBV5-1 and TRBJ2-7; tentative D call: TRBD1 (5 bases). With 3 bases removed from V and 1 base from J, the gap between germline ends came to 17 bases. Germline V gene sequence: CDR1 SGHRS, CDR2 YFSETQ. CDR3 size: 16 residues. CDR3 sequence (DNA): TGCGCCAGCAGCTATGGCGGCAGGGAAGGGTCCTACGAGCAGTACTTC. Residues: CASSYGGREGSYEQYF.

V gene TRBV30 combines with J gene TRBJ2-7; TRBD2 aligns across 8 bases. CDR3 size: 13 residues. Trimming removed 1 base from V and 6 bases from J; junction bases left unmatched: 5. Germline V gene data show CDR1 as GTSNPN and CDR2 as SVGIG (reference sequence). The CDR3 sequence: CAWSGGRGGEQYF. CDR3 coding DNA: TGTGCCTGGAGTGGGGGCCGGGGGGGCGAGCAGTACTTC.

This clone has a single count. The chain joins TRBV6-5 to TRBJ2-3; a possible D gene is TRBD2 (6 bases). The germline gives CDR1 MNHEY, CDR2 SVGAGI. V was pared by 7 bases and J by 1 base, with 12 bases between. The CDR3 consists of 14 residues. CDR3 coding DNA: TGTGCCAGCACTTGGACGGGGGGCACAGATACGCAGTATTTT. Protein product: CASTWTGGTDTQYF.

The chain employs TRBV5-1 and TRBJ1-1; possible D gene TRBD1, 6 bases. V was shortened by 3 bases and J by 1 base, with 10 bases between the two germline ends. The CDR3 spans 14 residues. From germline, CDR1 is SGHRS and CDR2 YFSETQ. CDR3 sequence: CASSSSTGNTEAFF. CDR3 in DNA: TGCGCCAGCAGCTCATCGACAGGGAACACTGAAGCTTTCTTT. Filled out from reference TRBV5-1 and TRBJ1-1, the complete variable domain reads KAGVTQTPRYLIKTRGQQVTLSCSPISGHRSVSWYQQTPGQGLQFLFEYFSETQRNKGNFPGRFSGRQFSNSRSEMNVSTLELGDSALYLCASSSSTGNTEAFFGQGTRLTVV.

The chain recombines TRBV2 with TRBJ1-3; D might be TRBD1 (6 bases). The CDR3 contains 15 residues. V was cut by 5 bases and J by 7 bases, with 18 bases left in between. The V gene's germline CDR1 is SNHLY and CDR2 FYNNEI. The CDR3 DNA reads TGTGCCAGCAGTAAAACGGTAGGGGGTCCGAACACCATATATTTT. Protein product: CASSKTVGGPNTIYF.

The V call is TRBV19, the J call TRBJ2-7; 7 nucleotides match TRBD1. Germline V gene sequence: CDR1 LNHDA, CDR2 SQIVND (reference sequence). Trimming at V came to 5 bases and at J to 0 bases, leaving 7 bases not matched to a gene. The CDR3 is 15 residues long. The CDR3 DNA sequence: TGTGCCAGTAGTTCCCCGGGACAGAGCTCCTACGAGCAGTACTTC. This gives the protein CASSSPGQSSYEQYF.

The rearrangement uses TRBV27 and TRBJ2-1, with D hard to call. Trimming removed 5 bases from V and 8 bases from J, with 13 bases in between. CDR1 is MNHEY, CDR2 SMNVEV, per germline (reference sequence). CDR3 length: 13 amino acids. The chain's CDR3 is CASSVFDKHEQFF. The CDR3 DNA reads as TGTGCCAGCAGTGTGTTCGACAAACATGAGCAGTTCTTC.

The chain carries TRBV2 and TRBJ2-3; a weak D match, TRBD1 (5 bases). CDR3 length equals 14 residues. Germline CDR1 reads SNHLY; CDR2 reads FYNNEI. The ends were cut back, 6 bases at V and 1 base at J, with 11 bases in the middle. The CDR3 DNA reads TGTGCCAGCAGAGCAGGGTTGGGCACAGATACGCAGTATTTT. As protein: CASRAGLGTDTQYF.

DNA of the CDR3: TGTGCCAGCAGCTTAGGAACAGGGGGCTATAACTATGGCTACACCTTC. It specifies CASSLGTGGYNYGYTF. The rearrangement links TRBV5-4 to TRBJ1-2; 9 bases align to TRBD1. CDR1 and CDR2 (germline): SGHNT, YYREEE (reference sequence). J was trimmed by 1 base and V by 2 bases; bases with no gene match: 6. This CDR3 contains 16 residues.

V usage is TRBV18 and J usage is TRBJ1-4; D unclear. The ends were cut back, 3 bases at V and 4 bases at J, with 18 bases in the middle. Germline values: CDR1 KGHSH, CDR2 LQKENI. There are 17 residues in the CDR3. This chain's CDR3 is CASSPPSQLRDNEKLFF. Written as DNA, the CDR3 is TGTGCCAGCTCACCCCCTTCACAGCTCAGAGATAATGAAAAACTGTTTTTT.

The chain has TRBV7-8 and TRBJ2-7, with D possibly matching TRBD1 (5 bases). Per the germline V gene, CDR1 is SGHVS and CDR2 is FQNEAQ. With 2 bases removed from V and 1 base from J, the gap between germline ends came to 9 bases. This CDR3 region has 14 residues. The CDR3 is CASSLIDSSYEQYV. DNA of the CDR3: TGTGCCAGCAGCTTAATCGACAGTTCCTACGAGCAGTACGTC.

Here the CDR3 reads CARKVTSRIPGELFF. The CDR3 region has the DNA TGTGCCAGAAAGGTGACTAGTAGAATTCCCGGGGAGCTGTTTTTT. The chain joins TRBV5-3 to TRBJ2-2; possible D gene TRBD2, 6 bases. TRBV5-3 has ORF status, its function being uncertain. The CDR3 has 15 amino acids. The V end was cut by 6 bases, the J end by 6 bases, with 18 bases between.

The V and J genes are TRBV5-1 and TRBJ2-3; D perhaps matches TRBD2 (5 bases). The V end lost 5 bases, the J end lost 2 bases, and 12 bases lay between the germline ends. The germline CDR1 and CDR2 sequences are SGHRS and YFSETQ. The CDR3 has 14 residues. CDR3 residues: CASRLAEITDTQYF. The CDR3, as DNA: TGCGCCAGCAGGCTAGCAGAGATCACAGATACGCAGTATTTT.

This chain connects TRBV28 to TRBJ1-5; a possible D gene is TRBD1 (6 bases). V gave up 6 bases and J gave up 2 bases, with 14 bases separating them. Germline loops: CDR1 MDHEN, CDR2 SYDVKM. This CDR3 region has 15 residues. CDR3 in amino acids: CASRIQGSGNQPQHF. The CDR3, as DNA: TGTGCCAGCAGAATACAGGGTAGCGGCAATCAGCCCCAGCATTTT.

The V and J genes are TRBV7-2 and TRBJ1-5; maybe TRBD1 (5 bases). Germline values: CDR1 SGHTA, CDR2 FQGNSA. The CDR3 is made up of 17 amino acids. Deletions cut 3 bases from V and 3 bases from J, with 18 bases between. This CDR3 is CASSFLIPGPNNQPQHF. CDR3 DNA: TGTGCCAGCAGCTTTCTCATCCCAGGGCCGAACAATCAGCCCCAGCATTTT. Full variable domain (outside the CDR3, taken from reference TRBV7-2 and TRBJ1-5): GAGVSQSPSNKVTEKGKDVELRCDPISGHTALYWYRQSLGQGLEFLIYFQGNSAPDKSGLPSDRFSAERTGGSVSTLTIQRTQQEDSAVYLCASSFLIPGPNNQPQHFGDGTRLSIL.

This rearrangement joins TRBV28 to TRBJ2-5; 7 bases fit TRBD2. Germline assignment: CDR1 MDHEN and CDR2 SYDVKM. V shed 2 bases and J 5 bases; nucleotides not matched to a gene: 2. The CDR3 runs 13 residues. The CDR3 loop is CASSLGGVETQYF. In DNA, the CDR3 is TGTGCCAGCAGTTTAGGGGGGGTGGAGACCCAGTACTTC.

The chain joins TRBV24-1 to TRBJ1-3; D not certain. Germline V CDR1 and CDR2: KGHDR, SFDVKD. V was pared by 3 bases and J by 7 bases, with 30 bases between. This CDR3 spans 20 amino acids. The CDR3 loop reads CATSDRTVFRVSTLRNTIYF. The DNA of the CDR3 is TGTGCCACCAGTGATAGGACTGTTTTTAGGGTGTCAACCTTAAGGAACACCATATATTTT.